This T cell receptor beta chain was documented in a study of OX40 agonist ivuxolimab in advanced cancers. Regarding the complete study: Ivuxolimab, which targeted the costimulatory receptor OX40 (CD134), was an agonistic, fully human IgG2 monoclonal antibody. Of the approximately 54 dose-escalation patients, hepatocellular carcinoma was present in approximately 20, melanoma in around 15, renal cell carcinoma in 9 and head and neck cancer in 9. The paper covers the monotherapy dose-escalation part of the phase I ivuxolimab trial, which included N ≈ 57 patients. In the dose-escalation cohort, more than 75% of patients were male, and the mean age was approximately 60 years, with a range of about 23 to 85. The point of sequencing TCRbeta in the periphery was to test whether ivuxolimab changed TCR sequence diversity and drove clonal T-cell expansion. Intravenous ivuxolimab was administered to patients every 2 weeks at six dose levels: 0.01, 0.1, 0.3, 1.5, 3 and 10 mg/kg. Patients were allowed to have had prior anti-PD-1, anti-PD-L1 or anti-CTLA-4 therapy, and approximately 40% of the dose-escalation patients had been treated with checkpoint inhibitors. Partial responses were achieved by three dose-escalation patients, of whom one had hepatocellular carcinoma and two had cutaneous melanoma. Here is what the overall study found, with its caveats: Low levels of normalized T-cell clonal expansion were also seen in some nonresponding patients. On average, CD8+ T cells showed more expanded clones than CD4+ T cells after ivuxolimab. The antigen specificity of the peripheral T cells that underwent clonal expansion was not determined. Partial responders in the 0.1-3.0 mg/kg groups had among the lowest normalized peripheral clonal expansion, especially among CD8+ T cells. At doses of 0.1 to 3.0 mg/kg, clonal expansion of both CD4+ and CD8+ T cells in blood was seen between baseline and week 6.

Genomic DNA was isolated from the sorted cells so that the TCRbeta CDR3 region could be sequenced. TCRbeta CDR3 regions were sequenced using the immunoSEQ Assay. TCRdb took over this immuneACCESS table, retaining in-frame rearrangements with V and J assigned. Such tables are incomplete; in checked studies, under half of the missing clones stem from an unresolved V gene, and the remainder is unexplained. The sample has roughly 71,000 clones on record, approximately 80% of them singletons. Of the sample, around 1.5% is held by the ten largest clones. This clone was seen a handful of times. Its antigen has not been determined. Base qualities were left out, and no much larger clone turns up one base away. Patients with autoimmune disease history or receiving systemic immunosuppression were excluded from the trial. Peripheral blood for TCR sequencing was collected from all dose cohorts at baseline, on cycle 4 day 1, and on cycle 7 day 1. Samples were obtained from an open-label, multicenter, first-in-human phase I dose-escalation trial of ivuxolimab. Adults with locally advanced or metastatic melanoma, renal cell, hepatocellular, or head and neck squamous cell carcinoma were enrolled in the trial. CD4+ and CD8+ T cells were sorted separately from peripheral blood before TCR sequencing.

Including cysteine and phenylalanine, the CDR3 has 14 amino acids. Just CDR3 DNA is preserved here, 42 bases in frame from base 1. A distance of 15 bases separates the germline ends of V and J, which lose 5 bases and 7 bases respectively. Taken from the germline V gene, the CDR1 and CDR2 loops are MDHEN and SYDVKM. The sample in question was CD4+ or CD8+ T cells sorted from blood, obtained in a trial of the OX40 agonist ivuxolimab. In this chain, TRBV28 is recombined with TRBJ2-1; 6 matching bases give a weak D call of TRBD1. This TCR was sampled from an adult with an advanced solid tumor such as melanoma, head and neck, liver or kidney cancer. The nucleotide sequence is TGTGCCAGCAGTCCTAGACAGGAATGGAATGAGCAGTTCTTC. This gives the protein CASSPRQEWNEQFF.